The entry that follows covers one T cell receptor beta chain sequence. Losses at the gene ends were 1 base for V and 3 bases for J; bases not matched to a gene: 2. This CDR3 spans 14 amino acids. Germline V gene sequence: CDR1 SEHNR, CDR2 FQNEAQ (reference sequence). Profiled with immunoSEQ multiplex PCR; TCRdb holds only in-frame clones, not every one. The table records 100,000 to 150,000 clones, about 88% of them present only once. These data belong to a study of blood T cell repertoires in COVID-19. Study details: The study drew acute and convalescent COVID-19 samples from the United States, Italy and Spain. PBMCs, B-cell-depleted T cells, or T cells were the source of the cDNA or gDNA that made up the material.

The genes are TRBV7-9 and TRBJ1-1, with 7 bases that match TRBD1. This clonotype was obtained from a woman aged 80 or older with acute or convalescent COVID-19. Specimen: peripheral blood. CDR3 residues: CASSLVGTDTEAFF. The DNA for the CDR3 is TGTGCCAGCAGCTTAGTCGGGACAGACACTGAAGCTTTCTTT.